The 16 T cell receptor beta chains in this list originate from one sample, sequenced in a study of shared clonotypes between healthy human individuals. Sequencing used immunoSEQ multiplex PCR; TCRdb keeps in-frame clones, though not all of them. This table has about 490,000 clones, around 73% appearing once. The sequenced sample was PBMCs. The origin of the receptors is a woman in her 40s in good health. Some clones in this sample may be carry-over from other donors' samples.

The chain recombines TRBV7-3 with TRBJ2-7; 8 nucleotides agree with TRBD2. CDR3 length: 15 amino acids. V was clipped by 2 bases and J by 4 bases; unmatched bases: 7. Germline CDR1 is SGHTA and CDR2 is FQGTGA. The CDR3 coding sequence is TGTGCCAGCAGCTTAGGCCTAGCGGGTGATTACGAGCAGTACTTC. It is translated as CASSLGLAGDYEQYF.

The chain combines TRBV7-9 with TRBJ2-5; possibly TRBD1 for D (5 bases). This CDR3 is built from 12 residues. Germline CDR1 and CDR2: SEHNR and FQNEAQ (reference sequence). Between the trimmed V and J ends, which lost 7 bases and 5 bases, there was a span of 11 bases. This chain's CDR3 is CASNSAGETQYF. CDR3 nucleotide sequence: TGTGCCAGCAATTCGGCAGGGGAGACCCAGTACTTC.

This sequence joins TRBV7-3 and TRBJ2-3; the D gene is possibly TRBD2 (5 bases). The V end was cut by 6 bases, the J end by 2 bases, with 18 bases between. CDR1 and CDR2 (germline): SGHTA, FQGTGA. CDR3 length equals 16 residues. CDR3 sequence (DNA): TGTGCCAGCAGTCCTGGACTTTTTATAACCACAGATACGCAGTATTTT. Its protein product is CASSPGLFITTDTQYF.

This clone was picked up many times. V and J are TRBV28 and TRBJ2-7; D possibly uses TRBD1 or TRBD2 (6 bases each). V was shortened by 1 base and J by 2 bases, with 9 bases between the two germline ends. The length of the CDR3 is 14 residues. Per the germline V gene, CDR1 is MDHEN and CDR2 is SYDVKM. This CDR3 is CASSLYREAYEQYF. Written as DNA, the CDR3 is TGTGCCAGCAGTTTATACAGGGAGGCCTACGAGCAGTACTTC.

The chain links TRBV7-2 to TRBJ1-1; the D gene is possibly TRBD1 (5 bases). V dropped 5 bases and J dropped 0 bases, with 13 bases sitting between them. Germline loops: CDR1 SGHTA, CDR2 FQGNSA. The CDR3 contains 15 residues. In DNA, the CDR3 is TGTGCCAGCAGCCCGGGACTGAGTATGAACACTGAAGCTTTCTTT. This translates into CASSPGLSMNTEAFF.

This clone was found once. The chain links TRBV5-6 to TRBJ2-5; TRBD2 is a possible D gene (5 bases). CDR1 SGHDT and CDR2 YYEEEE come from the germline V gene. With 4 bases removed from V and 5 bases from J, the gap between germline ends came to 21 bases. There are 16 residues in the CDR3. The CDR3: CASSLRTGRVMETQYF. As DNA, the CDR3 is TGTGCCAGCAGCCTGCGGACGGGAAGGGTAATGGAGACCCAGTACTTC.

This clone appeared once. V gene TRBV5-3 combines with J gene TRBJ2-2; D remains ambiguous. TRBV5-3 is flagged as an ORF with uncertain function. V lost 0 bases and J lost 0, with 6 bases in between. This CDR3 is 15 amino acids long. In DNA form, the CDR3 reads TGTGCCAGAAGCTTGGAACGGGCGAACACCGGGGAGCTGTTTTTT. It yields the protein CARSLERANTGELFF.

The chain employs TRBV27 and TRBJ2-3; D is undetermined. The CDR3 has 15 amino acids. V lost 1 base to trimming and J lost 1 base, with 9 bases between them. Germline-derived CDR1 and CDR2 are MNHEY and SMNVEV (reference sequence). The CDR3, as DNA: TGTGCCAGCAGTTTATACAGCCTAGGCACAGATACGCAGTATTTT. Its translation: CASSLYSLGTDTQYF.

The CDR3 spells CASSQASLSYEQYF. The CDR3 DNA reads as TGCGCCAGCAGCCAAGCCTCCCTATCCTACGAGCAGTACTTC. The genes are TRBV4-1 and TRBJ2-5, with D unresolved. The J call may be mistaken, given a closer DNA end match to TRBJ2-7. Germline V gene sequence: CDR1 MGHRA, CDR2 YSYEKL. The CDR3 has 14 amino acids.

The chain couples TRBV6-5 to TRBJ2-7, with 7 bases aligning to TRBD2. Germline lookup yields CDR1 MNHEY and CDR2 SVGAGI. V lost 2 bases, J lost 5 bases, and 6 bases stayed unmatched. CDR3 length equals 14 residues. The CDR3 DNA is TGTGCCAGCAGTTACGGACTAGTTTCCAACGAGCAGTACTTC. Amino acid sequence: CASSYGLVSNEQYF.

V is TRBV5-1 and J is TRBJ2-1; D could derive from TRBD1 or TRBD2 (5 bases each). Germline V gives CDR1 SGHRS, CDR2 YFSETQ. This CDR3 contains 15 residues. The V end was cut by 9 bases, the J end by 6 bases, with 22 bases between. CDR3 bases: TGCGCCACCAAGGAGGCCATTTGGGGCCCCAATGAGCAGTTCTTC. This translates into CATKEAIWGPNEQFF.

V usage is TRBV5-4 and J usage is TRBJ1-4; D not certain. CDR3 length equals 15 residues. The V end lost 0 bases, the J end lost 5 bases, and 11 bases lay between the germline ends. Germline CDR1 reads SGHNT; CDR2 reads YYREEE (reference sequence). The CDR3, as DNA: TGTGCCAGCAGCTTGGCGCGGGGTGCCAATGAAAAACTGTTTTTT. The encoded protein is CASSLARGANEKLFF.

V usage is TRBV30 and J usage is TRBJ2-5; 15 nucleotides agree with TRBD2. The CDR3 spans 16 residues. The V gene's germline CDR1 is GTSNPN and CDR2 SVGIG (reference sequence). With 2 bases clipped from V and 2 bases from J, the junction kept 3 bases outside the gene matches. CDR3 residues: CAWSPGLAGGQETQYF. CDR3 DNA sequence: TGTGCCTGGAGTCCCGGACTAGCGGGAGGGCAAGAGACCCAGTACTTC.

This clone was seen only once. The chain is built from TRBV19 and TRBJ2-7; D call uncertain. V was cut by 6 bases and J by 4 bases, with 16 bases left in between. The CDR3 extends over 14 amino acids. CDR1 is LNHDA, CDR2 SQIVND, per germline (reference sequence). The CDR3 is CASRVNLGEYEQYF. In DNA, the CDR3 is TGTGCCAGTAGGGTTAATTTGGGCGAGTACGAGCAGTACTTC.

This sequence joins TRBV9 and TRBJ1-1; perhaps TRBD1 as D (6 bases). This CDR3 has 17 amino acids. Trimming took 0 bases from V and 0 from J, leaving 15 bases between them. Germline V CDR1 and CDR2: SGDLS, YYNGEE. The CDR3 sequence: CASSVGGGAGLNTEAFF. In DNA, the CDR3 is TGTGCCAGCAGCGTAGGAGGGGGGGCAGGACTGAACACTGAAGCTTTCTTT.

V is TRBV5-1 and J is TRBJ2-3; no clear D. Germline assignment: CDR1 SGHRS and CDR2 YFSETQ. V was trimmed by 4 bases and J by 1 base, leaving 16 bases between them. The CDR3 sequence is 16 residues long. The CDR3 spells CASSVETPGGTDTQYF. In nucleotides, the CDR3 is TGCGCCAGCAGCGTAGAAACCCCGGGTGGCACAGATACGCAGTATTTT.